The T cell receptor beta chain under discussion was sequenced for a study of blood T cell repertoires in COVID-19. Looking at the study overall: Donors in the United States, Italy and Spain gave samples during acute or convalescent COVID-19. T cells, B-cell-depleted T cells, or PBMCs supplied cDNA or gDNA.

This clone turned up a few times. CDR1 GTSNPN and CDR2 SVGIG come from the germline V gene (reference sequence). V lost 0 bases and J 4 bases, leaving 9 bases between the germline ends. The CDR3 length is 13 residues. Original methodology: The assay estimated nucleated cells by amplifying reference gene primers. Profiled with immunoSEQ multiplex PCR; TCRdb holds only in-frame clones, not every one. V and J calls and clone size come straight from that table; D and trimming were deduced from the DNA. This sample has 45,000 to 60,000 clones, with about 86% found just once. The rearrangement uses TRBV30 and TRBJ1-2; no firm D call. Material for sequencing was peripheral blood. This receptor was taken from a man between 70 and 80 years old with active COVID-19. DNA of the CDR3: TGTGCCTGGAGTGTCGAAGCCTCCTATGGCTACACCTTC. It translates to CAWSVEASYGYTF.